This T cell receptor beta chain was sequenced during a study of PD-1 blockade in classical Hodgkin lymphoma. This table comes from immunoSEQ multiplex PCR, and its TCRdb copy is limited to in-frame clones, with some not included. The data show 30,000 to 40,000 clones, around 90% seen once. Documented time point: cycle 4 day 1 (C4D1), after five to seven weeks of nivolumab. In every patient, relapse followed autologous stem cell transplantation, while exposure to brentuximab vedotin differed. Out of thawed PBMCs, magnetic negative selection purified CD4+ T cells. Study-wide points: CD4+ but not CD8+ TCR diversity rose significantly by C4D1.

Per germline, CDR1 SGHRS and CDR2 YFSETQ. Trimming left V 2 bases short and J 9 bases short, with 15 bases between. The CDR3 spans 14 residues. Points on this clone: Its antigen is not known.

This TCR was sampled from a human donor with classical Hodgkin lymphoma. The rearrangement joins TRBV5-1 to TRBJ2-1; D possibly corresponds to TRBD2 (6 bases). This sample comprised CD4+ T cells from blood, obtained before the fourth cycle of nivolumab. The CDR3 coding sequence is TGCGCCAGCAGCTTTGATCTCCTAGCGACTGAGCAGTTCTTC. Its protein product is CASSFDLLATEQFF.